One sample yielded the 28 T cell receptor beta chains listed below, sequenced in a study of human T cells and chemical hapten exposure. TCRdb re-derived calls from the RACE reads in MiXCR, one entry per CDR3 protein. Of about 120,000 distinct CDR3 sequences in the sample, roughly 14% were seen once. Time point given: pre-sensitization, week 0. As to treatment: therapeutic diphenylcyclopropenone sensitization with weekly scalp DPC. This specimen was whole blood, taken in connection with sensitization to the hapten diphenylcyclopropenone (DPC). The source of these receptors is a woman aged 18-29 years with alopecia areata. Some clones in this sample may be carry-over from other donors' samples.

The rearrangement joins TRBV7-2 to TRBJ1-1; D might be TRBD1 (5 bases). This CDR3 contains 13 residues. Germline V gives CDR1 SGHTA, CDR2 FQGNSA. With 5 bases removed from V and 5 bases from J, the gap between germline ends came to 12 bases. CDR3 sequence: CASSRRGGTEAFF. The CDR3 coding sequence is TGTGCCAGCAGCAGGAGGGGTGGTACTGAAGCTTTCTTT.

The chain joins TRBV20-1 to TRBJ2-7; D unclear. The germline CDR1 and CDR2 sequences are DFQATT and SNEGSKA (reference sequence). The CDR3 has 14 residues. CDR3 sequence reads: CSVDRSSSSYEQYF. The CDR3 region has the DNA TGCAGCGTAGACCGGAGCAGCAGCTCCTACGAGCAGTACTTC.

The chain's CDR3 is CASSPRQQETQYF. In DNA, the CDR3 is TGTGCCAGCTCACCACGACAGCAAGAGACCCAGTACTTC. The gene calls are TRBV18 and TRBJ2-5; possibly TRBD1 for D (5 bases). CDR3 size: 13 residues. V gave up 1 base and J gave up 2 bases, with 5 bases separating them. The V gene's germline CDR1 is KGHSH and CDR2 LQKENI.

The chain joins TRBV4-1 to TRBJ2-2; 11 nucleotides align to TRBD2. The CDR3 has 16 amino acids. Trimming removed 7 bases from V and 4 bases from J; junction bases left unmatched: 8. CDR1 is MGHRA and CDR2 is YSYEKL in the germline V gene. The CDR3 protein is CASTISGGASTGELFF. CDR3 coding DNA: TGCGCCAGCACAATTAGCGGGGGGGCAAGCACCGGGGAGCTGTTTTTT.

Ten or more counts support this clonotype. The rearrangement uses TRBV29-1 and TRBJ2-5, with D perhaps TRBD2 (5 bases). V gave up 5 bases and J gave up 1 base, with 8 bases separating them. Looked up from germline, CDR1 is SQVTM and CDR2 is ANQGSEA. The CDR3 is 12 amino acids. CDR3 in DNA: TGCAGCGTTTTGACTATCCAAGAGACCCAGTACTTC. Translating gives CSVLTIQETQYF. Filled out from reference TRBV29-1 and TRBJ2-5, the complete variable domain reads SAVISQKPSRDICQRGTSLTIQCQVDSQVTMMFWYRQQPGQSLTLIATANQGSEATYESGFVIDKFPISRPNLTFSTLTVSNMSPEDSSIYLCSVLTIQETQYFGPGTRLLVL.

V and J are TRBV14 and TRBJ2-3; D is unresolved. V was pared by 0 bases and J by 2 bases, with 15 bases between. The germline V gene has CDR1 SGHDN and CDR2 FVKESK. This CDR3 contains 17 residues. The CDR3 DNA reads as TGTGCCAGCAGCCAAGAGAATCAGGTCTACAACACAGATACGCAGTATTTT. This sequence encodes CASSQENQVYNTDTQYF.

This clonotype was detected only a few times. CDR3 sequence reads: CASSEGPSWGYTF. CDR3 in DNA: TGCGCCAGCAGTGAAGGCCCCAGTTGGGGCTACACCTTC. The chain has TRBV10-2 and TRBJ1-2; no reliable D call. This CDR3 region has 13 residues. The germline CDR1 and CDR2 sequences are WSHSY and SAAADI. V lost 3 bases and J lost 8, with 13 bases in between.

CDR3 region: CASSQGGSGSSYNEQFF. CDR3 DNA: TGTGCCAGCAGCCAAGGGGGCAGCGGGAGCTCCTACAATGAGCAGTTCTTC. The rearrangement links TRBV4-2 to TRBJ2-1, with 8 bases fitting TRBD2. The CDR3 is 17 amino acids. Per the germline V gene, CDR1 is LGHNA and CDR2 is YNFKEQ. Trimming at V came to 1 base and at J to 0 bases, leaving 5 bases not matched to a gene.

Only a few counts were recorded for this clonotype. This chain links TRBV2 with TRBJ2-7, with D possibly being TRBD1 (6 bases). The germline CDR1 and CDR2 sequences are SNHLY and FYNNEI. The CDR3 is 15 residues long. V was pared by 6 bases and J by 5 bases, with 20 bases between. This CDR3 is CASSLQGSVSHEQYF. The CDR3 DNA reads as TGTGCCAGCAGCCTACAGGGTAGTGTTAGTCACGAGCAGTACTTC.

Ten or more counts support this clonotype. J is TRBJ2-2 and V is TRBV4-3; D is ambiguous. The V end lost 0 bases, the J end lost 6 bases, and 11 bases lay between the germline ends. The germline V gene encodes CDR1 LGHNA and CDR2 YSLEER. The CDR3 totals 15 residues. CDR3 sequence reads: CASSQEGVVAGELFF. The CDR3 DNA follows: TGCGCCAGCAGCCAAGAAGGAGTGGTTGCCGGGGAGCTGTTTTTT.

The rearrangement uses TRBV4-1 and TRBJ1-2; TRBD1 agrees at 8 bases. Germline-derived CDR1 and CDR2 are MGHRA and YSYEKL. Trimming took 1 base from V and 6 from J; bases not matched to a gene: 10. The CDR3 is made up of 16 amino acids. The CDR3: CASSQVGSGGADGYTF. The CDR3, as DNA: TGCGCCAGCAGCCAAGTGGGATCAGGGGGCGCCGATGGCTACACCTTC.

In nucleotides, the CDR3 is TGTGCCAGCAGCCTTCACGGGGGTAATGAAAAACTGTTTTTT. Amino acids: CASSLHGGNEKLFF. The V and J genes are TRBV7-2 and TRBJ1-4; D is perhaps TRBD1 (5 bases). V lost 5 bases, J lost 4 bases, and 11 bases lay in between. Germline V gene lookup returns CDR1 SGHTA and CDR2 FQGNSA. This CDR3 is built from 14 residues. Looking up the rest from reference TRBV7-2 and TRBJ1-4 gives the full variable domain: GAGVSQSPSNKVTEKGKDVELRCDPISGHTALYWYRQSLGQGLEFLIYFQGNSAPDKSGLPSDRFSAERTGGSVSTLTIQRTQQEDSAVYLCASSLHGGNEKLFFGSGTQLSVL.

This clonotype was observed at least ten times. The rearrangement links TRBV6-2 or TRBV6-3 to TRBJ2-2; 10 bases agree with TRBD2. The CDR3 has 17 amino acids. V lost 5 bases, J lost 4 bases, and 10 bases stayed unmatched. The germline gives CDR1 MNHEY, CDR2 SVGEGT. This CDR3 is CASSPSSGGSVTGELFF. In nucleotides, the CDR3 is TGTGCCAGCAGTCCTTCTAGCGGGGGATCTGTCACCGGGGAGCTGTTTTTT.

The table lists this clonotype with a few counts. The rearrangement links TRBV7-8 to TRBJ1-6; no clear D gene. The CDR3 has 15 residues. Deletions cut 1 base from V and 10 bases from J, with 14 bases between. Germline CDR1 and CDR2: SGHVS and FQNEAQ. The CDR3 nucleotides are TGTGCCAGCAGCTTAGTGGCCGGGGATACATCACCCCTCCACTTT. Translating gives CASSLVAGDTSPLHF.

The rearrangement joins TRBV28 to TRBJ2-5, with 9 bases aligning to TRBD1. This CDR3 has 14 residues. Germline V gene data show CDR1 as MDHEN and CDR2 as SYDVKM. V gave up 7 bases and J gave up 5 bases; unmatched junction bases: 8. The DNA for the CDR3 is TGTGCCAGCACTCCGACAGGGGGGATTGAGACCCAGTACTTC. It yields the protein CASTPTGGIETQYF.

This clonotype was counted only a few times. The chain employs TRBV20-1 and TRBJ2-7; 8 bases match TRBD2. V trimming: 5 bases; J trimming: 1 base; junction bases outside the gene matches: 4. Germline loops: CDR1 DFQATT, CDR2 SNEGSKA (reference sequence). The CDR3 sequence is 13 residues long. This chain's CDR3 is CSAPAGASYEQYF. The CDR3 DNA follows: TGCAGTGCTCCAGCGGGGGCTTCCTACGAGCAGTACTTC.

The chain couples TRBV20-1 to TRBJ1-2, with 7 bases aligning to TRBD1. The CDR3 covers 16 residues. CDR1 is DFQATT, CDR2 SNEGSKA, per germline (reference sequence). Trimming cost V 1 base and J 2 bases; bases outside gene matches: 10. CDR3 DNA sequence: TGCAGTGCTAGAGCGATAGGGGGCGCGAAAAACTATGGCTACACCTTC. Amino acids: CSARAIGGAKNYGYTF.

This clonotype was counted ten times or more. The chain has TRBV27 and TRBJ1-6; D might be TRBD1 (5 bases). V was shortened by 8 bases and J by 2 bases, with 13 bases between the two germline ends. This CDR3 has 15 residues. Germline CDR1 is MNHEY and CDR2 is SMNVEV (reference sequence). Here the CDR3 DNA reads TGTGCCAGCCTAGAGAGGGGCACCTATAATTCACCCCTCCACTTT. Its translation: CASLERGTYNSPLHF.

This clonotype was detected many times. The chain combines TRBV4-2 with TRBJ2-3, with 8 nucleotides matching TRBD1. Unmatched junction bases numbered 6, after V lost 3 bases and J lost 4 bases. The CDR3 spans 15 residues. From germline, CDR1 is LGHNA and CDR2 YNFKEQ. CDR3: CASSHRGQGADTQYF. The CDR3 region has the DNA TGTGCCAGCAGCCACAGGGGGCAAGGCGCAGATACGCAGTATTTT.

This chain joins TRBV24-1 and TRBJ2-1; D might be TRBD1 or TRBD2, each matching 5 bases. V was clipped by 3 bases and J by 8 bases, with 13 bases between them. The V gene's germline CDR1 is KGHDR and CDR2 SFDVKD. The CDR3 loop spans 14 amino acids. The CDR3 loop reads CATSDPGALDEQFF. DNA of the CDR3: TGTGCCACCAGTGATCCCGGGGCCCTCGATGAGCAGTTCTTC.

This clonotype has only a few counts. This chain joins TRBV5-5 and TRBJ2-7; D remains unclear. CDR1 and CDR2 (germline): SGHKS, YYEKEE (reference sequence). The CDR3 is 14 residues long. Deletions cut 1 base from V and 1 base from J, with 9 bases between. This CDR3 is CASSLSPQSYEQYF. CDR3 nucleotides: TGTGCCAGCAGCTTGAGCCCTCAGTCCTACGAGCAGTACTTC.

The CDR3 loop is CASSLTANSPLHF. The CDR3 DNA sequence: TGTGCCAGCAGTTTAACAGCTAATTCACCCCTCCACTTT. The chain recombines TRBV27 with TRBJ1-6; D unclear. Germline CDR1 reads MNHEY; CDR2 reads SMNVEV (reference sequence). The CDR3 has 13 residues. Trimming cost V 2 bases and J 6 bases, with 5 bases left between them.

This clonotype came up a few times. CDR3 nucleotide sequence: TGTGCCAGTAGTGGGCACGGGACAGGGGGGTCCAATGAGCAGTTCTTC. Protein product: CASSGHGTGGSNEQFF. The rearrangement uses TRBV19 and TRBJ2-1; 11 bases are a match to TRBD1. The trim removed 5 bases at V and 6 bases at J, leaving 9 bases unmatched. CDR3 length: 16 amino acids. Germline values: CDR1 LNHDA, CDR2 SQIVND (reference sequence). Full variable domain (missing parts from reference TRBV19 and TRBJ2-1): DGGITQSPKYLFRKEGQNVTLSCEQNLNHDAMYWYRQDPGQGLRLIYYSQIVNDFQKGDIAEGYSVSREKKESFPLTVTSAQKNPTAFYLCASSGHGTGGSNEQFFGPGTRLTVL.

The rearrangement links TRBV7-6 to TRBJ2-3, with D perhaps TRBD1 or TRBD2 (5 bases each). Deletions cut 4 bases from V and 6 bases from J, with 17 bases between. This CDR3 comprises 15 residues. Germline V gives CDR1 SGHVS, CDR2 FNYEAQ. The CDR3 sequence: CASSYRDGPRDTQYF. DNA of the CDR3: TGTGCCAGCAGCTACCGGGACGGCCCCCGGGATACGCAGTATTTT.

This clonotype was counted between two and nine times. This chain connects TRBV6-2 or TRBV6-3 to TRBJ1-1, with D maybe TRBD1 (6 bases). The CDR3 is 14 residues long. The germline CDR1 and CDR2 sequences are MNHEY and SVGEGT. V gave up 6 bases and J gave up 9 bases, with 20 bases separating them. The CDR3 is CASRDPRGAVKAFF. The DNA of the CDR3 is TGTGCCAGCAGGGATCCGCGGGGGGCGGTGAAAGCTTTCTTT.

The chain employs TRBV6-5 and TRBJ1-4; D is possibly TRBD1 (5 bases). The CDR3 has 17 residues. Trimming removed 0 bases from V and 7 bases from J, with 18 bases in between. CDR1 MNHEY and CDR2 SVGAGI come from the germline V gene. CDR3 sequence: CASSYSRGPGHGEKLFF. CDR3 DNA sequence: TGTGCCAGCAGTTACTCGAGAGGGCCAGGGCACGGTGAAAAACTGTTTTTT.

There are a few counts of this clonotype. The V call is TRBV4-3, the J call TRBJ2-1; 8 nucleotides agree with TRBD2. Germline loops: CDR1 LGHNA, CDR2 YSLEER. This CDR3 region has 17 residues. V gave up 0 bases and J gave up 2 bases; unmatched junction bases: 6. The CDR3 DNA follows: TGCGCCAGCAGCCAAGAGGACGGGGGGGCGGCCTACAATGAGCAGTTCTTC. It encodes CASSQEDGGAAYNEQFF.

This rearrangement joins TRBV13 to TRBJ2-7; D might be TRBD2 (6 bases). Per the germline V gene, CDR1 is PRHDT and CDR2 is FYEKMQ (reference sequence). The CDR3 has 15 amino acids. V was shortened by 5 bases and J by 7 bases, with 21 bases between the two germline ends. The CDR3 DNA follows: TGTGCCAGCAGCCCTTATGACGGCACTGGGGGGGAGCAGTACTTC. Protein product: CASSPYDGTGGEQYF.